The 15 T cell receptor beta chains presented below share a single source sample, sequenced in a study of blood T cells in healthy people across ages. It was with a sample-barcoded 5' primer and a J-beta primer mix that a second PCR of about 6 to 12 cycles was run. TCRdb re-called the 5' RACE reads with MiXCR, one entry per CDR3 protein. The sample includes 650,000 or so distinct CDR3 sequences, 40% to 65% of them seen just once. The source material was blood. These receptors all stem from a woman older than 75 in good health.

This clonotype was seen only once. The chain combines TRBV6-5 with TRBJ2-1; TRBD1 or TRBD2 may be the D gene (5 bases each). The V and J ends lost 4 bases and 8 bases respectively, with 18 bases between them. Germline loops: CDR1 MNHEY, CDR2 SVGAGI. The CDR3 is 15 amino acids. The CDR3 protein is CASSWDHAPGDEQFF. The CDR3, as DNA: TGTGCCAGCAGTTGGGACCACGCCCCAGGAGATGAGCAGTTCTTC.

To note about this clonotype: With a much larger clone just one base away, this may be a read error. V and J are TRBV7-8 and TRBJ2-1, with 9 bases aligning to TRBD2. The germline V gene has CDR1 SGHVS and CDR2 FQNEAQ. This CDR3 region has 16 residues. The CDR3, as DNA: TGTGCCTGCAGCCGGCATAGCGGGAGCTCCTACAATGAGCAGTTCTTC. Protein sequence: CACSRHSGSSYNEQFF.

The V gene is TRBV5-1, the J gene TRBJ2-7; no definite D call. CDR1 and CDR2 (germline): SGHRS, YFSETQ. The V end lost 7 bases, the J end lost 7 bases, and 18 bases lay between the germline ends. There are 13 residues in the CDR3. In DNA, the CDR3 is TGCGCCAGCGGACGCGCGAACACCGGGGAGCAGTACTTC. Translated: CASGRANTGEQYF.

The chain is built from TRBV7-9 and TRBJ2-7; 10 bases agree with TRBD2. J gave up 2 bases and V 3 bases, and 10 bases lay outside the gene matches. The CDR3 totals 17 residues. Germline CDR1 SEHNR, CDR2 FQNEAQ (reference sequence). CDR3 loop: CASSFPPMLAGAYEQYF. CDR3 sequence (DNA): TGTGCCAGCAGCTTCCCCCCCATGCTAGCGGGGGCCTACGAGCAGTACTTC.

V is TRBV20-1 and J is TRBJ1-5, with TRBD1 identical over 7 bases. Trimming cost V 6 bases and J 3 bases; bases outside gene matches: 11. Per the germline V gene, CDR1 is DFQATT and CDR2 is SNEGSKA (reference sequence). The CDR3 totals 15 residues. The CDR3 is CSATNRGLNNQPQHF. In DNA, the CDR3 is TGCAGTGCCACCAACAGGGGATTGAACAATCAGCCCCAGCATTTT.

This clonotype showed up just a few times. The chain uses TRBV23-1 and TRBJ2-3; 15 nucleotides match TRBD2. TRBV23-1 has ORF status, its function being uncertain. This CDR3 is 17 amino acids long. The ends lost 2 bases at V and 4 bases at J; junction bases unmatched: 4. The CDR3 DNA reads as TGCGCCAGCAGTCAAGCGGGGACTAGCGGGAGGTCAGATACGCAGTATTTT. It is translated as CASSQAGTSGRSDTQYF.

This chain links TRBV29-1 with TRBJ2-1, with D perhaps TRBD2 (6 bases). The CDR3 consists of 15 residues. The V end was cut by 2 bases, the J end by 8 bases, with 19 bases between. Germline V gene sequence: CDR1 SQVTM, CDR2 ANQGSEA. The CDR3 loop is CSVEIRRSGGYEQFF. The CDR3 bases are TGCAGCGTTGAAATCCGCCGGTCTGGGGGGTATGAGCAGTTCTTC.

The V call is TRBV12-3 or TRBV12-4, the J call TRBJ2-5, with 7 bases that match TRBD1. TRBJ2-7 matches the DNA end more closely, so the J call is doubtful. The CDR3 length is 12 residues. The CDR3 nucleotides read TGTGCCAGCAGTGTCGACAGGGTCGAGCAGTACTTC. Its protein product is CASSVDRVEQYF.

The chain is built from TRBV5-1 and TRBJ1-1; no clear D gene. Germline V gene data show CDR1 as SGHRS and CDR2 as YFSETQ. Trimming pared 4 bases from V and 1 base from J, leaving 11 bases between. The CDR3 is 14 amino acids. The CDR3 DNA reads TGCGCCAGCAGCGCCGTTCCGGAGAACACTGAAGCTTTCTTT. Translating gives CASSAVPENTEAFF.

This clonotype was picked up a small number of times. Possible read error: a much larger clone is one base away. CDR3 coding DNA: TGTGCCACCTTGTGGGGCGGCGAGCAGTACTTC. Translating gives CATLWGGEQYF. This rearrangement joins TRBV12-3 or TRBV12-4 to TRBJ2-7; D possibly corresponds to TRBD1 (5 bases). This CDR3 is 11 amino acids long. V was trimmed by 10 bases and J by 6 bases, leaving 13 bases between them.

The rearrangement joins TRBV29-1 to TRBJ2-6; D not certain. The length of the CDR3 is 14 residues. Trimming stripped 5 bases from V and 0 bases from J, with 8 bases between. Germline V CDR1 and CDR2: SQVTM, ANQGSEA. The CDR3 protein is CSVLGASGANVLTF. Written as DNA, the CDR3 is TGCAGCGTTCTAGGCGCCTCTGGGGCCAACGTCCTGACTTTC.

V and J are TRBV5-6 and TRBJ2-3; possible D gene TRBD2, 6 bases. CDR3 size: 13 residues. V was clipped by 2 bases and J by 4 bases, with 8 bases between them. The V gene's germline CDR1 is SGHDT and CDR2 YYEEEE. The CDR3 region is CASSFAGSDTQYF. CDR3 in DNA: TGTGCCAGCAGCTTCGCGGGGTCAGATACGCAGTATTTT.

About this clonotype: A read error may explain this, as a much larger clone is one base away. The J gene is TRBJ2-1, the V gene TRBV24-1, with 11 bases identical to TRBD1. Germline values: CDR1 KGHDR, CDR2 SFDVKD. The V segment lost 10 bases and the J segment 5 bases; nucleotides outside the gene matches: 3. The CDR3 is 13 residues long. The CDR3 DNA is TGTGCCACAGGACAGGGGGCCCACAATGAGCAGTTCTTC. It encodes CATGQGAHNEQFF.

For this clonotype: A clone one base away is much larger, so this may be a read error. In DNA, the CDR3 is TGCGCCAGCAGCGGGGACAGCCCAGGGGATACGCAGTATTTT. Residues: CASSGDSPGDTQYF. This chain uses TRBV5-1 with TRBJ2-3, with 7 bases that match TRBD1. The CDR3 loop spans 14 amino acids. With 4 bases clipped from V and 6 bases from J, the junction kept 8 bases outside the gene matches. CDR1 is SGHRS, CDR2 YFSETQ, per germline. Full variable domain (outside the CDR3, taken from reference TRBV5-1 and TRBJ2-3): KAGVTQTPRYLIKTRGQQVTLSCSPISGHRSVSWYQQTPGQGLQFLFEYFSETQRNKGNFPGRFSGRQFSNSRSEMNVSTLELGDSALYLCASSGDSPGDTQYFGPGTRLTVL.

The chain uses TRBV11-2 and TRBJ1-3, with D possibly TRBD1 on 6 matching bases. CDR1 and CDR2 (germline): SGHAT, FQNNGV. Trimming cost V 5 bases and J 0 bases, with 14 bases left between them. The CDR3 contains 16 residues. The CDR3 DNA sequence: TGTGCCAGCAGCGGGACATACCTTAGCTCTGGAAACACCATATATTTT. Its protein is CASSGTYLSSGNTIYF.